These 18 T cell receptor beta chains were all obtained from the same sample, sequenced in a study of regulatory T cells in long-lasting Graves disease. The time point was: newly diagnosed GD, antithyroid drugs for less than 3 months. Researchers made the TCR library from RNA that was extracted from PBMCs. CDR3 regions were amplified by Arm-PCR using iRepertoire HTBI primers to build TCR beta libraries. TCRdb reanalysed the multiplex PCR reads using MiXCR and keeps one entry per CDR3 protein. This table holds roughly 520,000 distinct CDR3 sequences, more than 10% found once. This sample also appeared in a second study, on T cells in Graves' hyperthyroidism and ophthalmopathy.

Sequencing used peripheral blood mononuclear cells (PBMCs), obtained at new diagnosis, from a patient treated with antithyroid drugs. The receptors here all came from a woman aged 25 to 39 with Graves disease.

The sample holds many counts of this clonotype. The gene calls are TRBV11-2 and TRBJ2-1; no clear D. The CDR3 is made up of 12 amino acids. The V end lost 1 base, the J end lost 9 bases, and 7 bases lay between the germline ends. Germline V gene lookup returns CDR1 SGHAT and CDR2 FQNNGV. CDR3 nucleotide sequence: TGTGCCAGCAGCTTAGTGGTCCGTGAGCAGTTCTTC. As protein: CASSLVVREQFF.

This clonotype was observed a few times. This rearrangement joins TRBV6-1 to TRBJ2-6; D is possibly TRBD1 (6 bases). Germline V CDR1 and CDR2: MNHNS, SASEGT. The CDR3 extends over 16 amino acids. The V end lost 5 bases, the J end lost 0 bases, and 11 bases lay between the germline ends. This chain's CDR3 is CASSRDRHSGANVLTF. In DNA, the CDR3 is TGTGCCAGCAGTCGCGACAGGCACTCTGGGGCCAACGTCCTGACTTTC.

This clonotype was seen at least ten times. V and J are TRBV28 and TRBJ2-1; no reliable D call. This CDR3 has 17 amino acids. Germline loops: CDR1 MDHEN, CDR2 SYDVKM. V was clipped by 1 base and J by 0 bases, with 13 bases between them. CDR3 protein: CASSLLGFGRSYNEQFF. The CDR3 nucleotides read TGTGCCAGCAGTTTATTGGGGTTTGGACGCTCCTACAATGAGCAGTTCTTC.

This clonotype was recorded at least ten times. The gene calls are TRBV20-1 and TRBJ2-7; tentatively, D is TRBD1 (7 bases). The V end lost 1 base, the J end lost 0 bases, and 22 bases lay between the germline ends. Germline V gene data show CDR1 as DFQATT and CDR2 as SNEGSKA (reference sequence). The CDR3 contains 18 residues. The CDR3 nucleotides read TGCAGTGCTAGAGGGAGGGGGCACCTAAAAACGACCTCCTACGAGCAGTACTTC. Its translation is CSARGRGHLKTTSYEQYF.

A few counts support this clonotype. The CDR3 sequence is CAWTFRLEEFTDTQYF. CDR3 coding DNA: TGTGCCTGGACCTTCAGACTCGAGGAATTCACAGATACGCAGTATTTT. The J gene is TRBJ2-3, the V gene TRBV30, with no clear D. The germline gives CDR1 GTSNPN, CDR2 SVGIG (reference sequence). Trimming cost V 4 bases and J 2 bases, with 19 bases left between them. The CDR3 is 16 residues long.

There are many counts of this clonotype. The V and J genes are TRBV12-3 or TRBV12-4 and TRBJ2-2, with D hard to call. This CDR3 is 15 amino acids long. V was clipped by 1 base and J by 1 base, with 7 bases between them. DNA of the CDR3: TGTGCCAGCAGTTTAGTCACAGAGAACACCGGGGAGCTGTTTTTT. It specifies CASSLVTENTGELFF.

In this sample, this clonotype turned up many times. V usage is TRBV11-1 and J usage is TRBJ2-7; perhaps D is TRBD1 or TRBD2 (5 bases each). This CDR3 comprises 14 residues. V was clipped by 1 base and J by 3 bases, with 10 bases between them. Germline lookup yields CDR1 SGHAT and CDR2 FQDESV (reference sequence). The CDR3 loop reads CASSLVGTSYEQYF. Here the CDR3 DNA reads TGTGCCAGCAGCTTAGTAGGGACCAGCTACGAGCAGTACTTC.

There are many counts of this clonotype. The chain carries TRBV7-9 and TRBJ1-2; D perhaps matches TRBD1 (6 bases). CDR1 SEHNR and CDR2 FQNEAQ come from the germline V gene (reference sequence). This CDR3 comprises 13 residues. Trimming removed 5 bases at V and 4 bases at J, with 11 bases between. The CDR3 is CASSHRVGYGYTF. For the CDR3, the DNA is TGTGCCAGCAGCCACAGGGTTGGCTATGGCTACACCTTC.

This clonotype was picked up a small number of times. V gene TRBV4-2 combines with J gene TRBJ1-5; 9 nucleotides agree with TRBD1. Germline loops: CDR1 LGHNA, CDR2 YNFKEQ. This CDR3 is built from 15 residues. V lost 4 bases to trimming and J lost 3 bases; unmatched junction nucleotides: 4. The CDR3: CASSLGQGLNQPQHF. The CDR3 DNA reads TGTGCCAGCAGCCTGGGACAGGGCCTCAATCAGCCCCAGCATTTT.

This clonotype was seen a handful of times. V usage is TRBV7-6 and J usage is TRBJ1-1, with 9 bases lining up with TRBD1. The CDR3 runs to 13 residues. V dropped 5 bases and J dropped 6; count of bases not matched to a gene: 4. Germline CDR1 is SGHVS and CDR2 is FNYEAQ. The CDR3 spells CASSMDRGPEAFF. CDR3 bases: TGTGCCAGCAGCATGGACAGGGGCCCTGAAGCTTTCTTT.

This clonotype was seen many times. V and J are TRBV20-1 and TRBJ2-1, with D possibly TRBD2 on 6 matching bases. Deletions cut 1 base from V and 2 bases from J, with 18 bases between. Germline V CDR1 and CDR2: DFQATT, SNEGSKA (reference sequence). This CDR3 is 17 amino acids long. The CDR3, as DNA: TGCAGTGCTAGAGGGTCCGCGGCGGGAATCGCCTACAATGAGCAGTTCTTC. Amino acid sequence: CSARGSAAGIAYNEQFF.

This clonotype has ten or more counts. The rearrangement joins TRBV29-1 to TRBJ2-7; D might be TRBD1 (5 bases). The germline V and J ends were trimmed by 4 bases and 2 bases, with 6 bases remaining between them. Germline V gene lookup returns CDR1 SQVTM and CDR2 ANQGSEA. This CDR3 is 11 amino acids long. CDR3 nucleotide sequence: TGCAGCGTTGCAGGGCCCTACGAGCAGTACTTC. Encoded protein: CSVAGPYEQYF.

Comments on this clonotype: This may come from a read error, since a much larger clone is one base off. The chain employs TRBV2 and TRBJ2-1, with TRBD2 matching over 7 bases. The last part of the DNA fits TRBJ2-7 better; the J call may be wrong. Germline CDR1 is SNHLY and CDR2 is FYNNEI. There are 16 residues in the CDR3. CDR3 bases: TGTGCCAGCAGCCGCACTAGCGTGAGCTCCTACAATGAGCAGTACTTC. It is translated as CASSRTSVSSYNEQYF.

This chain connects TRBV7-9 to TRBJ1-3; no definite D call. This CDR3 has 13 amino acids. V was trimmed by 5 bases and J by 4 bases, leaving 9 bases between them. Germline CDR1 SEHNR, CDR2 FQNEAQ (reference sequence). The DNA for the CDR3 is TGTGCCAGCAGCATGGGCGGAGGAAACACCATATATTTT. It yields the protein CASSMGGGNTIYF.

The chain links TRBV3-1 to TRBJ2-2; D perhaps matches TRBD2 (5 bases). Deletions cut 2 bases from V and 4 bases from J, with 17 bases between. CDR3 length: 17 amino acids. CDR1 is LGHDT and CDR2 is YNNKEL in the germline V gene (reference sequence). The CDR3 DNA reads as TGTGCCAGCAGCCAACCCCGTGAGGACTGGGTCACCGGGGAGCTGTTTTTT. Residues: CASSQPREDWVTGELFF. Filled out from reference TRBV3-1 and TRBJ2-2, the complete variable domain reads DTAVSQTPKYLVTQMGNDKSIKCEQNLGHDTMYWYKQDSKKFLKIMFSYNNKELIINETVPNRFSPKSPDKAHLNLHINSLELGDSAVYFCASSQPREDWVTGELFFGEGSRLTVL.

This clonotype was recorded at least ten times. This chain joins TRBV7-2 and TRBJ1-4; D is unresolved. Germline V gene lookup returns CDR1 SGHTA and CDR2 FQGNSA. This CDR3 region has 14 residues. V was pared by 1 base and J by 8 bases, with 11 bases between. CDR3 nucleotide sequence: TGTGCCAGCAGCTTAGGCAGACTCCAAGAAAAACTGTTTTTT. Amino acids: CASSLGRLQEKLFF. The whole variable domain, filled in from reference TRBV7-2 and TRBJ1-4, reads GAGVSQSPSNKVTEKGKDVELRCDPISGHTALYWYRQSLGQGLEFLIYFQGNSAPDKSGLPSDRFSAERTGGSVSTLTIQRTQQEDSAVYLCASSLGRLQEKLFFGSGTQLSVL.

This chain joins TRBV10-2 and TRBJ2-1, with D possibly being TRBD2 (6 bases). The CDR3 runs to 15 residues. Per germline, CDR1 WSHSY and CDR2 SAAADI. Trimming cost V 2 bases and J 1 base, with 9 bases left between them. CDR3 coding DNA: TGCGCCAGCAGTGAGCCGGGAGTTTCCTACAATGAGCAGTTCTTC. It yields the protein CASSEPGVSYNEQFF.

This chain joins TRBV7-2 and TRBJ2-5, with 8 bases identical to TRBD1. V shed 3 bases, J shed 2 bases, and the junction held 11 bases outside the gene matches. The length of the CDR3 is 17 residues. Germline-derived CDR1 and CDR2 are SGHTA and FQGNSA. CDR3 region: CASSFGQGPFVQETQYF. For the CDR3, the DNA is TGTGCCAGCAGCTTCGGACAGGGACCGTTCGTTCAAGAGACCCAGTACTTC.